One and the same sample provided the 4 T cell receptor beta chains below, sequenced in a study of OX40 agonist ivuxolimab in advanced cancers. TCRdb's table, derived via immunoSEQ multiplex PCR, lists solely in-frame clones and lacks some. The table records approximately 44,000 clones, about 90% of them present only once. This specimen was CD4+ or CD8+ T cells sorted from blood, taken in a trial of the OX40 agonist ivuxolimab. These receptors all come from an adult with an advanced solid tumor such as melanoma, head and neck, liver or kidney cancer.

The gene calls are TRBV14 and TRBJ1-2; D call uncertain. The CDR3 extends over 13 amino acids. Looked up from germline, CDR1 is SGHDN and CDR2 is FVKESK. V lost 1 base, J lost 0 bases, and 3 bases lay in between. The CDR3 is CASSQVSNYGYTF. CDR3 nucleotide sequence: TGTGCCAGCAGCCAAGTGTCTAACTATGGCTACACCTTC.

This sequence joins TRBV10-2 and TRBJ2-7, with 8 bases lining up with TRBD1. The CDR3 covers 14 residues. Germline CDR1 WSHSY, CDR2 SAAADI. Trimming cost V 8 bases and J 2 bases; bases outside gene matches: 8. The CDR3 coding sequence is TGCGCCAGCGGGGAAGGGACAGGACCCTACGAGCAGTACTTC. This encodes CASGEGTGPYEQYF.

The chain links TRBV9 to TRBJ1-1, with 8 positions matching TRBD1. Germline V CDR1 and CDR2: SGDLS, YYNGEE. Trimming at V came to 3 bases and at J to 1 base, leaving 5 bases not matched to a gene. The CDR3 contains 15 residues. The CDR3, as DNA: TGTGCCAGCAGCGCTTACGGACAGGGGAACACTGAAGCTTTCTTT. It translates to CASSAYGQGNTEAFF.

The gene calls are TRBV4-1 and TRBJ2-2; D uncertain. The V end was cut by 1 base, the J end by 0 bases, with 3 bases between. Germline V gene data show CDR1 as MGHRA and CDR2 as YSYEKL. The CDR3 totals 14 residues. The CDR3 spells CASSQASNTGELFF. The CDR3 DNA reads TGCGCCAGCAGCCAAGCATCGAACACCGGGGAGCTGTTTTTT.